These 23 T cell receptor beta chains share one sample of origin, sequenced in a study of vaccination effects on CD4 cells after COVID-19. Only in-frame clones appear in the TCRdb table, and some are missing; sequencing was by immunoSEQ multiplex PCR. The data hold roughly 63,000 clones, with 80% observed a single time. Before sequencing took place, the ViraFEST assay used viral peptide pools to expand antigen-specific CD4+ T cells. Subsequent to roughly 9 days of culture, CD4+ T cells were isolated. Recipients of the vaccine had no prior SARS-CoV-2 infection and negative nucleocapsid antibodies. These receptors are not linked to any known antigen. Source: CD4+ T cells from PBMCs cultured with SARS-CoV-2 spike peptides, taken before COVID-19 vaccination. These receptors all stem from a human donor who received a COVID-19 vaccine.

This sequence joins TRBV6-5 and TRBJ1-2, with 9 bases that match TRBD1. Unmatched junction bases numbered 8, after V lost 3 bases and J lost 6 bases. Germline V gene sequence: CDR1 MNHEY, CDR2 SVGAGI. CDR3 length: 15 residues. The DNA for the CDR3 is TGTGCCAGCAGTTATTCGCGGGACAGGGTTAATGGCTACACCTTC. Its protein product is CASSYSRDRVNGYTF.

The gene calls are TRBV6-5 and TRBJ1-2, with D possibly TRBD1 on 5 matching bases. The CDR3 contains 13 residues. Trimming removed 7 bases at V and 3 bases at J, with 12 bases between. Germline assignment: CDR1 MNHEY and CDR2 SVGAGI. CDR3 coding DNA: TGTGCCAGCACCAAAGACAGAGACTATGGCTACACCTTC. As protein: CASTKDRDYGYTF.

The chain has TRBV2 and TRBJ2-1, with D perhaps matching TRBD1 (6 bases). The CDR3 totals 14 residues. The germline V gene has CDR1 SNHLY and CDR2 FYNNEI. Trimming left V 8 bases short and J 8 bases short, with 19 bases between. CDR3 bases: TGTGCCAGCCAGGGGTTACAGGGCCAAGATGAGCAGTTCTTC. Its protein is CASQGLQGQDEQFF.

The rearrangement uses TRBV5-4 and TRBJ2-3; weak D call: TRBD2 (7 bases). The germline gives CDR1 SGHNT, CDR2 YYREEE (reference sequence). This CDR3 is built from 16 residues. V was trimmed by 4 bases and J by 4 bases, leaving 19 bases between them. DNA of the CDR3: TGTGCCAGCAGCACCGGGACATCGGGAGGCGCAGATACGCAGTATTTT. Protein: CASSTGTSGGADTQYF.

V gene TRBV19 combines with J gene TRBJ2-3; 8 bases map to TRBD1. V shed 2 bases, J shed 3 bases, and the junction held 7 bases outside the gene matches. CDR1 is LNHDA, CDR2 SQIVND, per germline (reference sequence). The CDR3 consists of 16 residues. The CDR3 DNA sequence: TGTGCCAGTAGTATACGGGGACAGGTCGATACAGATACGCAGTATTTT. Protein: CASSIRGQVDTDTQYF.

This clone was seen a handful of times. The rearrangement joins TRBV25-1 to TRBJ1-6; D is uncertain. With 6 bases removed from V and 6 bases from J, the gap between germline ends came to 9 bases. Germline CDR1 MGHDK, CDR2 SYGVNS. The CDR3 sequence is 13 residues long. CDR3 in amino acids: CASSRAFNSPLHF. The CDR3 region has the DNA TGTGCCAGCAGCCGGGCTTTTAATTCACCCCTCCACTTT.

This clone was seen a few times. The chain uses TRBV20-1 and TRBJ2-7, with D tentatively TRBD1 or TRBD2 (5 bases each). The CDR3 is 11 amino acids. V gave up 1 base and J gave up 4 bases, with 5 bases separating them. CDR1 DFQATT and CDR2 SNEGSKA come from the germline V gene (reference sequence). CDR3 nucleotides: TGCAGTGCTAGAGGGGGGTACGAGCAGTACGTC. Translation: CSARGGYEQYV.

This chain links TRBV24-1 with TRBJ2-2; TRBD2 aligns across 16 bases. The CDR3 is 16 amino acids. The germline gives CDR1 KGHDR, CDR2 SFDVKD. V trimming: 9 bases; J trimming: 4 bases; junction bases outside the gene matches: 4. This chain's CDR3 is CATGTSGGAGTGELFF. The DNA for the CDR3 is TGTGCCACCGGGACTAGCGGGGGGGCGGGCACCGGGGAGCTGTTTTTT.

The CDR3 sequence: CASSLGQASNTEAFF. In nucleotides, the CDR3 is TGTGCCAGCTCACTGGGACAGGCGTCGAACACTGAAGCTTTCTTT. The chain employs TRBV18 and TRBJ1-1, with 8 bases identical to TRBD1. The germline V gene has CDR1 KGHSH and CDR2 LQKENI. J was trimmed by 1 base and V by 4 bases; bases with no gene match: 5. This CDR3 region has 15 residues.

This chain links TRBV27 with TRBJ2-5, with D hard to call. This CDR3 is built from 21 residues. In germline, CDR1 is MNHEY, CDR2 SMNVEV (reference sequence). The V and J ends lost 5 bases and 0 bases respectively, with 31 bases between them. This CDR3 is CASSGRWPRLSTVEYQETQYF. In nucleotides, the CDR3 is TGTGCCAGCAGTGGAAGGTGGCCCCGGCTCTCGACTGTAGAATACCAAGAGACCCAGTACTTC.

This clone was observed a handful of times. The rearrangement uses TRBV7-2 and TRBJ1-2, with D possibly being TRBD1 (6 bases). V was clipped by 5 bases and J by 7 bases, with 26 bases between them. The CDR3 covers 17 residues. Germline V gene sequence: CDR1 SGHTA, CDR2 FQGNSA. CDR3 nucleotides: TGTGCCAGCAGCCCCCGCACAGTTCTCAGGGGAGATGGTGGCTACACCTTC. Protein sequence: CASSPRTVLRGDGGYTF. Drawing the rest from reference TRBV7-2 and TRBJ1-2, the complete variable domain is GAGVSQSPSNKVTEKGKDVELRCDPISGHTALYWYRQSLGQGLEFLIYFQGNSAPDKSGLPSDRFSAERTGGSVSTLTIQRTQQEDSAVYLCASSPRTVLRGDGGYTFGSGTRLTVV.

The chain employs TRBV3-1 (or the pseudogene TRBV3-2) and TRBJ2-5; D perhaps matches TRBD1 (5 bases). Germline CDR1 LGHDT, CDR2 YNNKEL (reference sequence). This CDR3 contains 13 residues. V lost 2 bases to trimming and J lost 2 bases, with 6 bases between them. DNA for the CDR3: TGTGCCAGCAGCCAAAGGGGACAAGAGACCCAGTACTTC. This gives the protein CASSQRGQETQYF.

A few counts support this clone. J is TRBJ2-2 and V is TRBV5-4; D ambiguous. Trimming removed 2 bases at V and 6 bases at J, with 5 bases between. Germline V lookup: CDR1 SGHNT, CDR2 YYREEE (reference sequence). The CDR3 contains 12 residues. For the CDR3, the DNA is TGTGCCAGCAGCTTAGGCTCCGGGGAGCTGTTTTTT. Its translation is CASSLGSGELFF.

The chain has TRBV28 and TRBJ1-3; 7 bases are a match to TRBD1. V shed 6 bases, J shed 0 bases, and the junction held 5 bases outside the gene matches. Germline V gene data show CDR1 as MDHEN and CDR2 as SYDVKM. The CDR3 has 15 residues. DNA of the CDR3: TGTGCCAGCAGATCGGACAGGAGCTCTGGAAACACCATATATTTT. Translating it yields CASRSDRSSGNTIYF.

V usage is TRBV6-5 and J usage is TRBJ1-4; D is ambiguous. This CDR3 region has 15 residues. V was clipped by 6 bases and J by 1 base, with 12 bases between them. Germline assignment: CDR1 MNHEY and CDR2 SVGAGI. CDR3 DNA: TGTGCCAGCAGGCTGGGAGGCGGAACTAATGAAAAACTGTTTTTT. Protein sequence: CASRLGGGTNEKLFF.

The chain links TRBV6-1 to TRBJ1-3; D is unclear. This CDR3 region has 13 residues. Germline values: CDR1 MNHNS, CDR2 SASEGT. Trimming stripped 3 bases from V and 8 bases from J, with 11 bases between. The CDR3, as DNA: TGTGCCAGCAGTGATAGTCGAACGGACACCATATATTTT. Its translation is CASSDSRTDTIYF.

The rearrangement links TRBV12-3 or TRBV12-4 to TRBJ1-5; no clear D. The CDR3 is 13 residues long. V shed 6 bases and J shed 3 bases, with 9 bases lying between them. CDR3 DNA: TGTGCCAGCAGAAAGGGTACCAATCAGCCCCAGCATTTT. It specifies CASRKGTNQPQHF.

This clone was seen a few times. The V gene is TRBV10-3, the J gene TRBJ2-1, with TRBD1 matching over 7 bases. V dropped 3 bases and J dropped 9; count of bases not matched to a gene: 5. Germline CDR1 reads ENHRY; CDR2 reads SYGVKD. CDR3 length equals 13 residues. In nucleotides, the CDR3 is TGTGCCATCAGTGATAAGGGGGACAGTGAGCAGTTCTTC. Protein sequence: CAISDKGDSEQFF.

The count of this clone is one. Here the CDR3 reads CASSLTDSGNTIYF. In nucleotides, the CDR3 is TGCGCCAGCAGCTTGACAGACTCTGGAAACACCATATATTTT. V is TRBV5-1 and J is TRBJ1-3, with D hard to call. The CDR3 runs 14 residues. CDR1 is SGHRS, CDR2 YFSETQ, per germline. V lost 1 base and J lost 0, with 5 bases in between.

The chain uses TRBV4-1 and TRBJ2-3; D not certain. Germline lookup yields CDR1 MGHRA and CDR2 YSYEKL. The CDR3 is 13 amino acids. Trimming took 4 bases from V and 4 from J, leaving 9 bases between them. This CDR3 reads CASSLNDPDTQYF. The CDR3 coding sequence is TGCGCCAGCAGCCTAAACGACCCAGATACGCAGTATTTT.

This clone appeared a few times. Written as DNA, the CDR3 is TGTGCCAGCAGCCCCCGGGACAGGGAACTAGGGAATGAGCAGTTCTTC. It translates to CASSPRDRELGNEQFF. The genes are TRBV7-3 and TRBJ2-1; 9 bases align to TRBD1. There are 16 residues in the CDR3. Per the germline V gene, CDR1 is SGHTA and CDR2 is FQGTGA. The junction had 12 bases not matched to a gene; V was cut back by 5 bases and J by 7 bases.

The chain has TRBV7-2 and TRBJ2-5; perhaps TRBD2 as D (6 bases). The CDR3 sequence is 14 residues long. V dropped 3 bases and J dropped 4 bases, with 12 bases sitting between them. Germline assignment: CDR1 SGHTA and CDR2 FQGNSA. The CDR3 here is CASSLAGPAETQYF. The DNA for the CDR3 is TGTGCCAGCAGCTTGGCGGGGCCAGCAGAGACCCAGTACTTC.

CDR3 residues: CASSLMRPSANNEQFF. The CDR3 DNA follows: TGTGCCAGCAGCTTAATGCGGCCTAGCGCCAACAATGAGCAGTTCTTC. The chain joins TRBV7-2 to TRBJ2-1; possibly TRBD2 for D (6 bases). V was trimmed by 2 bases and J by 5 bases, leaving 16 bases between them. The CDR3 sequence is 16 residues long. From germline, CDR1 is SGHTA and CDR2 FQGNSA.